This T cell receptor beta chain was sequenced in a study of monozygotic twins with inflammatory bowel disease. Study-wide points: IBD patients shared fewer clonotypes with other individuals than healthy twins, especially patients with disease activity signs. Among the T cells, different subtypes could not be distinguished.

CDR1 and CDR2 from the germline V gene are SNHLY and FYNNEI. The CDR3 extends over 15 amino acids. As to this clonotype: The antigen is not known.

Per individual sample, eight separate reactions were used to make cDNA. Using TCRalpha and TCRbeta cDNA, the researchers carried out two nested PCRs that lasted around 15 and 9 cycles. Using the 5' RACE reads, TCRdb records one entry per CDR3 protein without DNA. This table holds some 450,000 distinct CDR3 sequences. The chain employs TRBV2 and TRBJ1-5. This sequence was found in a human donor with ulcerative colitis or Crohn's disease, or a healthy co-twin of an affected twin (not recorded which). The sample was blood. CDR3 protein: CASSRSRNSNQPQHF.